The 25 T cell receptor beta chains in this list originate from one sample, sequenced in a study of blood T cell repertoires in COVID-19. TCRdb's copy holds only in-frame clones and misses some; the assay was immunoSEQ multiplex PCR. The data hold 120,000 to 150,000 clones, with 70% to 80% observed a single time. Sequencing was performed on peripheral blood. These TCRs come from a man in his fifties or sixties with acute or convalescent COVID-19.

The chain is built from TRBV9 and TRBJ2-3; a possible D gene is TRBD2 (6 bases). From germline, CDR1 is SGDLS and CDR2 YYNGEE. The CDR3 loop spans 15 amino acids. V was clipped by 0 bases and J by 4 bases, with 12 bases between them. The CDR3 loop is CASSVGIGGADTQYF. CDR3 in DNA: TGTGCCAGCAGCGTAGGTATCGGAGGGGCAGATACGCAGTATTTT.

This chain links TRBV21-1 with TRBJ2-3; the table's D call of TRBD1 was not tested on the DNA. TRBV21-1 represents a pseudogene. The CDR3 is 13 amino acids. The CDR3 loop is CAARDRGTDTQYF. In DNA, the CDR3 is TGTGCCGCCCGGGACAGGGGCACAGATACGCAGTATTTT.

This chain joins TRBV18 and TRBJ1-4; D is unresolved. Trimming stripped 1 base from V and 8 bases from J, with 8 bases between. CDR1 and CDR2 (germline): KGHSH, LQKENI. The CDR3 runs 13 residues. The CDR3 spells CASSPLEEEKLFF. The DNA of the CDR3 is TGTGCCAGCTCACCACTGGAGGAAGAAAAACTGTTTTTT.

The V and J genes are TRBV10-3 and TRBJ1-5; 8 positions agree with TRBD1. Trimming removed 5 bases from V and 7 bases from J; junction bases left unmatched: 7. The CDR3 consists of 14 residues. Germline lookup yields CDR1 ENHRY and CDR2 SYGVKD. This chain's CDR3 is CAISPGQGRQPQHF. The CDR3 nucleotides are TGTGCCATCAGTCCTGGACAGGGTCGACAGCCCCAGCATTTT.

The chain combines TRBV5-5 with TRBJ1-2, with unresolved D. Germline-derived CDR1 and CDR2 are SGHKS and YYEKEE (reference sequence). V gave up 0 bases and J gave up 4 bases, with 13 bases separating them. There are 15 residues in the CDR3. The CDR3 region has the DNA TGTGCCAGCAGCTTGGTATCCAGGTCGTCCTATGGCTACACCTTC. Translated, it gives CASSLVSRSSYGYTF.

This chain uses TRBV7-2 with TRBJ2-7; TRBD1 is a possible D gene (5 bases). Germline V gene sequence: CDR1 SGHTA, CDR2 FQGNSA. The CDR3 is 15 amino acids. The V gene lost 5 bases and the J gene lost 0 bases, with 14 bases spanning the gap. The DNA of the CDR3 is TGTGCCAGCAGCCCAAGTATAACAGGCTCCTACGAGCAGTACTTC. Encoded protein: CASSPSITGSYEQYF.

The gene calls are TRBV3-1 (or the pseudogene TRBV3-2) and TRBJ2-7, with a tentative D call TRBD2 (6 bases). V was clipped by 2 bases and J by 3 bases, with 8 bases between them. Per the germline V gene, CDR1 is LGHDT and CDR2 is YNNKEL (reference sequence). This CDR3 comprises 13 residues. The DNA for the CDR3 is TGTGCCAGCAGCCAACAGCGGGTCTACGAGCAGTACTTC. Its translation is CASSQQRVYEQYF.

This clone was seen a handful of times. CDR3 region: CASSLVRGGHGYGYTF. The CDR3 DNA sequence: TGTGCCAGCAGCTTAGTTAGAGGGGGACACGGGTATGGCTACACCTTC. This sequence joins TRBV7-2 and TRBJ1-2; the D gene is possibly TRBD1 (6 bases). This CDR3 is 16 amino acids long. In germline, CDR1 is SGHTA, CDR2 FQGNSA. V lost 1 base and J lost 5, with 17 bases in between.

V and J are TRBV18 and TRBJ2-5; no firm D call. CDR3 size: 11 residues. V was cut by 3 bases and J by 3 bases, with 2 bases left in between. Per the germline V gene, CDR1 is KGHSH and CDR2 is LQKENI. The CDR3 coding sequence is TGTGCCAGCTCACCTAAAGAGACCCAGTACTTC. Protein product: CASSPKETQYF.

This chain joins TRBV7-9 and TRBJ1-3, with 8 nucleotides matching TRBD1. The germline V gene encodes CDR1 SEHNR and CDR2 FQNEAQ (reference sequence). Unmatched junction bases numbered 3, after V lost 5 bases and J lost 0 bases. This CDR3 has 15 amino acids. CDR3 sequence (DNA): TGTGCCAGCAGCACGGACAGGGCCTCTGGAAACACCATATATTTT. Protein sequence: CASSTDRASGNTIYF.

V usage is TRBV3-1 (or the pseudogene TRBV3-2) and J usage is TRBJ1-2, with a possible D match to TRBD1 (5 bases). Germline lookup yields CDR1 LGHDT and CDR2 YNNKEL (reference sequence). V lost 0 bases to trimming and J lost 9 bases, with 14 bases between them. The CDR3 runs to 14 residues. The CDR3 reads CASSQDWGSFSYTF. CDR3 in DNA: TGTGCCAGCAGCCAAGATTGGGGCAGTTTTAGCTACACCTTC.

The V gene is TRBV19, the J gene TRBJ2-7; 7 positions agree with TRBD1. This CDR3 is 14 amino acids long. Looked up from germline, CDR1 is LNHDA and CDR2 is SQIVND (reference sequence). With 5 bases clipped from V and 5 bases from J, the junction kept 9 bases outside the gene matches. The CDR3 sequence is CASSPQTGVDEQYF. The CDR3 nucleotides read TGTGCCAGTAGTCCCCAAACAGGGGTTGACGAGCAGTACTTC.

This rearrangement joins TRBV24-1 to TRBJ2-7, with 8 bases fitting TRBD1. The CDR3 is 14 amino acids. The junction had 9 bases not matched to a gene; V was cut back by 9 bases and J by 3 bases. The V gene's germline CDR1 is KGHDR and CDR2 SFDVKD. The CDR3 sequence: CATPESTGGYEQYF. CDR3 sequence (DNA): TGTGCCACCCCCGAATCCACAGGGGGCTACGAGCAGTACTTC.

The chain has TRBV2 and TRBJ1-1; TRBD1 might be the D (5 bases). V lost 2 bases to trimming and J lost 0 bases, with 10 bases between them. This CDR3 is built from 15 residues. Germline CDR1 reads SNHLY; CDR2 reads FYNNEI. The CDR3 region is CASSEQGRLNTEAFF. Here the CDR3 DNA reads TGTGCCAGCAGTGAACAGGGTAGGCTGAACACTGAAGCTTTCTTT.

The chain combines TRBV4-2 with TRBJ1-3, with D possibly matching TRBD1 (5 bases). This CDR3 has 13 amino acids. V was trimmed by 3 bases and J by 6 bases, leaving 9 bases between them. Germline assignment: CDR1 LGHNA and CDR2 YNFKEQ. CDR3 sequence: CASSQGRENTIYF. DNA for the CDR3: TGTGCCAGCAGCCAGGGGCGAGAAAACACCATATATTTT.

As DNA, the CDR3 is TGTGCCAGCAGCTTGGGACAGGCGGCCTCCGAGCAGTACTTC. Amino acid sequence: CASSLGQAASEQYF. The chain uses TRBV11-2 and TRBJ2-7; 8 nucleotides match TRBD1. In germline, CDR1 is SGHAT, CDR2 FQNNGV. CDR3 length: 14 residues. Unmatched junction bases numbered 7, after V lost 3 bases and J lost 6 bases.

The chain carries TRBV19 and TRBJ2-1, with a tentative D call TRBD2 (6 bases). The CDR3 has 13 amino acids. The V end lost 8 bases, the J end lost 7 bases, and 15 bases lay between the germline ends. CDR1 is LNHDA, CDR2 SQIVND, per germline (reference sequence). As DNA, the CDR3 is TGTGCCAGTTGGGAGGCGTTGGGTAATGAGCAGTTCTTC. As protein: CASWEALGNEQFF. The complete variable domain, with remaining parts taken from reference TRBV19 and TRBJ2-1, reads DGGITQSPKYLFRKEGQNVTLSCEQNLNHDAMYWYRQDPGQGLRLIYYSQIVNDFQKGDIAEGYSVSREKKESFPLTVTSAQKNPTAFYLCASWEALGNEQFFGPGTRLTVL.

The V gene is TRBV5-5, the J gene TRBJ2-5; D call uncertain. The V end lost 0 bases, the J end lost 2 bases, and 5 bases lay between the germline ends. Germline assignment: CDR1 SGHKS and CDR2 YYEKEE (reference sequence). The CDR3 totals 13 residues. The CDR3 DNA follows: TGTGCCAGCAGCTTGGGCAGTCAAGAGACCCAGTACTTC. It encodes CASSLGSQETQYF.

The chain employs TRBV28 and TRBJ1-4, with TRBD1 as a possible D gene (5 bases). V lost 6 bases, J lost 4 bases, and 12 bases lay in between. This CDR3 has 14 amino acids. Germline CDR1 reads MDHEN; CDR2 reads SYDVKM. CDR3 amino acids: CASRPGSGNEKLFF. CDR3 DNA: TGTGCCAGCAGGCCAGGGTCCGGTAATGAAAAACTGTTTTTT.

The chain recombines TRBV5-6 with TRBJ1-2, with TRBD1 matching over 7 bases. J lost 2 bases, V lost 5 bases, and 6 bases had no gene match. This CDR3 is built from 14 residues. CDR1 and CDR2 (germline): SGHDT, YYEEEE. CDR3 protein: CASSTGTENYGYTF. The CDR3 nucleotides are TGTGCCAGCAGTACCGGGACAGAGAACTATGGCTACACCTTC.

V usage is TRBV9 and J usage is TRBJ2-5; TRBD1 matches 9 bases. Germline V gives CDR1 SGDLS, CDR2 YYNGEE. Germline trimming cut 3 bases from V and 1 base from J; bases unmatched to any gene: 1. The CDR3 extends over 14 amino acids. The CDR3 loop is CASSAGQGQETQYF. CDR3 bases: TGTGCCAGCAGCGCGGGACAGGGCCAAGAGACCCAGTACTTC.

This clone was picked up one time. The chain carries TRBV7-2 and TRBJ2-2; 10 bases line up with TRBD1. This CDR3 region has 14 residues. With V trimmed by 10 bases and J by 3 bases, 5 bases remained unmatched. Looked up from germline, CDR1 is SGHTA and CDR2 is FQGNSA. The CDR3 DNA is TGTGCCACCCGGACAGGGGGTCACACCGGGGAGCTGTTTTTT. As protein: CATRTGGHTGELFF.

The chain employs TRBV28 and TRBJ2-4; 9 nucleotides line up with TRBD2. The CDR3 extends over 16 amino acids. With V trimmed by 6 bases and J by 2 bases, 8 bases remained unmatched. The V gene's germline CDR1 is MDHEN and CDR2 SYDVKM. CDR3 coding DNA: TGTGCCAGCAGATCTAGCGGGGACCTGCCCAAAAACATTCAGTACTTC. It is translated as CASRSSGDLPKNIQYF. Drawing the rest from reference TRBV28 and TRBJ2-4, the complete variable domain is DVKVTQSSRYLVKRTGEKVFLECVQDMDHENMFWYRQDPGLGLRLIYFSYDVKMKEKGDIPEGYSVSREKKERFSLILESASTNQTSMYLCASRSSGDLPKNIQYFGAGTRLSVL.

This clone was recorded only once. The CDR3 DNA sequence: TGTGCCAGCAGCTTAGGTCAGACTTTGGGCAATCAGCCCCAGCATTTT. Amino acid sequence: CASSLGQTLGNQPQHF. The rearrangement joins TRBV7-9 to TRBJ1-5, with no clear D. With 1 base removed from V and 2 bases from J, the gap between germline ends came to 12 bases. This CDR3 comprises 16 residues. Germline V lookup: CDR1 SEHNR, CDR2 FQNEAQ (reference sequence).

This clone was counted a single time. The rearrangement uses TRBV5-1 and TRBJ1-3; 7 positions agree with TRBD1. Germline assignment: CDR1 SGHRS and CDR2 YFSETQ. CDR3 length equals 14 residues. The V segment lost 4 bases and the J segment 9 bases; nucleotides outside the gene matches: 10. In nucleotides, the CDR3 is TGCGCCAGCAGCCCCCCCACTTCAGGGGGCACCATATATTTT. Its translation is CASSPPTSGGTIYF.